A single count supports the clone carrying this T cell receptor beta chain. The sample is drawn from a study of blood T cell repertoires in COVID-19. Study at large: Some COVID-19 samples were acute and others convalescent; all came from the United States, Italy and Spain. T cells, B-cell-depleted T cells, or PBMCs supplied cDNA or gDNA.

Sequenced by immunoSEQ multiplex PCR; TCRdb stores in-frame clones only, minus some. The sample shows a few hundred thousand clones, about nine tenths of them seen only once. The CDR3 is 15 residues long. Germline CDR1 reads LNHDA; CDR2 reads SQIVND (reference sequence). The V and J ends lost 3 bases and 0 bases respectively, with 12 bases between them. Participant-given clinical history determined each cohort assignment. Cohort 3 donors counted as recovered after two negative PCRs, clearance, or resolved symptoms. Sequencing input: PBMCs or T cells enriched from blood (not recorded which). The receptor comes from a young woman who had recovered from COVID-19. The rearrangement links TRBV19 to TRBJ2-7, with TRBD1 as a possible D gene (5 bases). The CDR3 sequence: CASSIGALSSYEQYF. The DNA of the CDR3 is TGTGCCAGTAGTATTGGGGCATTGAGCTCCTACGAGCAGTACTTC.